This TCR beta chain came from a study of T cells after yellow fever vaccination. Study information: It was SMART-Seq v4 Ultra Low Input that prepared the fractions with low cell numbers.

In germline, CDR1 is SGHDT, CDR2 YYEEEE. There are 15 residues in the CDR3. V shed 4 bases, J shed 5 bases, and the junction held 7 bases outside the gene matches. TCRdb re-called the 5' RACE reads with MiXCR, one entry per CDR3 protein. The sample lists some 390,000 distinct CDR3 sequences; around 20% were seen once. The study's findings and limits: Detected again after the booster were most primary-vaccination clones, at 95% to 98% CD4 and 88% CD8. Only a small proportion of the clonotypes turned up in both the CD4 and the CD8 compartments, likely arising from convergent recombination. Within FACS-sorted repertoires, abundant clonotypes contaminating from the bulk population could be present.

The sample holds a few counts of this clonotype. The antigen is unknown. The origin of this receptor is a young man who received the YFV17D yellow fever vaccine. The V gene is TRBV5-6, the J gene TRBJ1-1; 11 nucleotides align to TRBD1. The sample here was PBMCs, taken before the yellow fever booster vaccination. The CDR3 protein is CASSVTGTGGTEAFF. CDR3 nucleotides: TGTGCCAGCAGCGTTACCGGGACAGGGGGGACTGAAGCTTTCTTT. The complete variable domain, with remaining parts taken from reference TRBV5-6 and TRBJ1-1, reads DAGVTQSPTHLIKTRGQQVTLRCSPKSGHDTVSWYQQALGQGPQFIFQYYEEEERQRGNFPDRFSGHQFPNYSSELNVNALLLGDSALYLCASSVTGTGGTEAFFGQGTRLTVV.